The T cell receptor beta chain under discussion was sequenced for a study of vaccination effects on CD4 cells after COVID-19. From germline, CDR1 is MNHNS and CDR2 SASEGT. The CDR3 contains 15 residues. Trimming cost V 1 base and J 7 bases; bases outside gene matches: 8. The authors isolated CD4+ T cells after ten to eleven days of culture. Generated by immunoSEQ multiplex PCR, the TCRdb table keeps only in-frame clones and is missing some. The sample consists of 30,000 or so clones, approximately 70% of them appearing once. This clone occurred once. Its antigen is currently unknown. This chain uses TRBV6-1 with TRBJ1-2, with 8 bases fitting TRBD1. This TCR came from a human donor who received a COVID-19 vaccine. The specimen comprised CD4+ T cells from PBMCs cultured without peptide, sampled before COVID-19 vaccination. The CDR3 here is CASSEGIAGGRGYTF. CDR3 DNA sequence: TGTGCCAGCAGTGAAGGAATTGCAGGGGGCCGTGGCTACACCTTC.